Reported below is one T cell receptor beta chain. This clonotype was seen a few times. No cognate antigen has been identified for it. Per-nucleotide qualities are absent, and no much larger clonotype sits a single base away. Preparation of the library involved PCR. The data were produced on an Illumina HiSeq 2500. Molecular barcoding was employed in the preparation of TCR libraries, with unique molecular identifiers being used to normalize TCRbeta repertoire quantification. Through fastp at Q25 and MiXCR, TCRdb rebuilt clones from the public reads, retaining in-frame beta chains. CDR3 protein duplicates are merged, each entry listing the most common genes and DNA. The sample data list tens of thousands of distinct CDR3 sequences, and over 5% of these were observed just once. The ten largest clones capture roughly 7% of the sample. This sample is part of a study of T-cell reconstitution after alpha-beta-depleted transplantation in children listed by TCRdb under 2016. General notes on the study: Using TCR repertoire profiling, the study followed T-cell immune reconstitution in a quantitative way in children after TCRalphabeta/CD19-depleted allogeneic hematopoietic cell transplantation.

Taken with the paper, the label for treatment or condition translates to: allogeneic hematopoietic cell transplantation with graft depleted of TCRalphabeta T cells and CD19 B cells. TCRalphabeta/CD19-depleted allogeneic hematopoietic cell grafts were given to the transplant recipients, all of whom were children. CDR3 length: 14 amino acids, cysteine to phenylalanine. The kept DNA is CDR3 alone, 42 bases in frame from the first base. V has 6 bases trimmed and J has 9 bases trimmed; junction bases matching no gene number 10. Taken from the germline V gene, the CDR1 and CDR2 loops are SNHLY and FYNNEI. What the study reported, not specific to this receptor: Over subsequent months, a decline in hyperexpanded clone frequencies was noted, and after one year, T-cell counts and TCRbeta diversity were mostly ascribed to newly produced T cells. The apparently early recovery of alphabetaT-cell counts about two months after transplant reportedly depended on only several hundred rapidly expanded clones that came from non-depleted graft cells. In some patients, the high TCRbeta diversity seen at day 60 was put down to recipient T cells and intrathymic progenitors that had survived conditioning.

This TCR was recovered from a male patient younger than 18 who had a stem cell transplant for acute myeloid leukemia, so the T cells may come from the graft donor. The material was PBMCs, mostly from graft donor cells, obtained 180 days after TCRalphabeta/CD19-depleted stem cell transplant. The receptor chain draws on TRBV2 and TRBJ2-4, and 8 junction bases match TRBD2. The nucleotides are TGTGCCAGCAGGGGGGGATACAGCGGGAGCATTCAGTACTTC. Translated, this gives CASRGGYSGSIQYF. Beyond the CDR3, the reference TRBV2 and TRBJ2-4 genes provide the residues; the full variable domain reads: EPEVTQTPSHQVTQMGQEVILRCVPISNHLYFYWYRQILGQKVEFLVSFYNNEISEKSEIFDDQFSVERPDGSNFTLKIRSTKLEDSAMYFCASRGGYSGSIQYFGAGTRLSVL.